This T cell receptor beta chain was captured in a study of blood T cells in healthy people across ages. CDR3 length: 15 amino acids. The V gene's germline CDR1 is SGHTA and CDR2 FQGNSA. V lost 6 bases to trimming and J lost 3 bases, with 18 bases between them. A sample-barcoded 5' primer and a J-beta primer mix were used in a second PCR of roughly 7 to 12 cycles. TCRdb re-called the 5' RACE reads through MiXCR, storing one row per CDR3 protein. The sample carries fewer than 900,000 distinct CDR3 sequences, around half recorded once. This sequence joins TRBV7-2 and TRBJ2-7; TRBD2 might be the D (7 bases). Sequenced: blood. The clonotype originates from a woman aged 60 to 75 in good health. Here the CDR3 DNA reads TGTGCCAGCAGTCGAGGGGGGGCTGAAATCTACGAGCAGTACTTC. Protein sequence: CASSRGGAEIYEQYF.